The 26 T cell receptor beta chains reported below all come from one sample, sequenced in a study of CD8 T cells in Susac syndrome. RNA totalling about 0.45 to 1 ug underwent reverse transcription with random hexamers. TCRdb analysed the immunoSEQ multiplex PCR reads with MiXCR anew, one entry per CDR3 protein. The sample has about 120,000 distinct CDR3 sequences; around nine tenths are singletons. Sequenced material: CD4+ T cells from PBMCs. Receptors were obtained from a human donor in good health.

The chain carries TRBV19 and TRBJ1-1; no firm D call. V was pared by 7 bases and J by 4 bases, with 16 bases between. Per germline, CDR1 LNHDA and CDR2 SQIVND (reference sequence). CDR3 length: 14 amino acids. The CDR3, as DNA: TGTGCCAGTATTAAGGGTAGGGCAAGCACTGAAGCTTTCTTT. Amino acids: CASIKGRASTEAFF.

The genes are TRBV25-1 and TRBJ1-4; the D is unclear. V lost 2 bases and J 6 bases, leaving 13 bases between the germline ends. Germline values: CDR1 MGHDK, CDR2 SYGVNS. This CDR3 has 15 amino acids. The CDR3 region has the DNA TGTGCCAGCAGTGAAGGCAGCCGAACGGATGAAAAACTGTTTTTT. This translates into CASSEGSRTDEKLFF.

This clonotype was counted a single time. This CDR3 reads CASSISGRGTGELFF. CDR3 nucleotides: TGTGCCAGTAGTATTTCAGGGAGGGGGACCGGGGAGCTGTTTTTT. The chain joins TRBV19 to TRBJ2-2; D possibly corresponds to TRBD2 (7 bases). V shed 3 bases and J shed 5 bases, with 13 bases lying between them. CDR3 length equals 15 residues. Per germline, CDR1 LNHDA and CDR2 SQIVND (reference sequence).

The table lists this clonotype with a count of one. The chain employs TRBV29-1 and TRBJ1-3; 9 nucleotides agree with TRBD1. Trimming took 7 bases from V and 2 from J; bases not matched to a gene: 6. The CDR3 sequence is 14 residues long. Germline CDR1 SQVTM, CDR2 ANQGSEA. CDR3 residues: CSAEQGAAGNTIYF. Written as DNA, the CDR3 is TGCAGCGCCGAACAGGGGGCCGCTGGAAACACCATATATTTT. The full variable domain, with the rest looked up from reference TRBV29-1 and TRBJ1-3, is SAVISQKPSRDICQRGTSLTIQCQVDSQVTMMFWYRQQPGQSLTLIATANQGSEATYESGFVIDKFPISRPNLTFSTLTVSNMSPEDSSIYLCSAEQGAAGNTIYFGEGSWLTVV.

The genes are TRBV5-4 and TRBJ2-2; D may be TRBD1 (5 bases). The germline V gene has CDR1 SGHNT and CDR2 YYREEE (reference sequence). V was shortened by 0 bases and J by 1 base, with 10 bases between the two germline ends. The CDR3 is 16 residues long. The CDR3 region has the DNA TGTGCCAGCAGCTTGGTAGCACAGGTGAACACCGGGGAGCTGTTTTTT. Its protein product is CASSLVAQVNTGELFF.

The chain is built from TRBV29-1 and TRBJ2-2, with TRBD2 matching over 7 bases. Germline V CDR1 and CDR2: SQVTM, ANQGSEA. The length of the CDR3 is 15 residues. J gave up 6 bases and V 4 bases, and 11 bases lay outside the gene matches. CDR3 coding DNA: TGCAGCGTTGCTCTCCGCAGGGCGGGGGCCGGGGAGCTGTTTTTT. This sequence encodes CSVALRRAGAGELFF.

This chain links TRBV9 with TRBJ1-6; D may be TRBD1 (6 bases). This CDR3 region has 15 residues. The germline V and J ends were trimmed by 4 bases and 8 bases, with 16 bases remaining between them. Looked up from germline, CDR1 is SGDLS and CDR2 is YYNGEE. In DNA, the CDR3 is TGTGCCAGCAGCTCCCGGGACGGGGGCGATTCACCCCTCCACTTT. It specifies CASSSRDGGDSPLHF.

V and J are TRBV20-1 and TRBJ2-3; D remains unclear. The CDR3 consists of 13 residues. Germline loops: CDR1 DFQATT, CDR2 SNEGSKA (reference sequence). V dropped 0 bases and J dropped 5 bases, with 9 bases sitting between them. The CDR3 is CSAREGLLDTQYF. The CDR3 bases are TGCAGTGCTAGAGAGGGCCTGTTAGATACGCAGTATTTT.

The chain uses TRBV7-2 and TRBJ2-7; D possibly corresponds to TRBD2 (5 bases). Trimming shortened V by 4 bases and J by 1 base, and 14 bases separated the two germline ends. This CDR3 has 15 residues. The germline V gene encodes CDR1 SGHTA and CDR2 FQGNSA. This CDR3 reads CASSSRGGGSYEQYF. The CDR3 DNA sequence: TGTGCCAGCAGCTCAAGAGGAGGAGGATCCTACGAGCAGTACTTC.

V usage is TRBV4-3 and J usage is TRBJ2-3; D might be TRBD2 (5 bases). Between the trimmed V and J ends, which lost 0 bases and 6 bases, there was a span of 13 bases. Germline V lookup: CDR1 LGHNA, CDR2 YSLEER. The CDR3 loop spans 15 amino acids. The CDR3 protein is CASSQDRLNPDTQYF. CDR3 sequence (DNA): TGCGCCAGCAGCCAAGATAGACTAAATCCCGATACGCAGTATTTT.

The chain has TRBV28 and TRBJ1-3; tentatively, D is TRBD1 (5 bases). The CDR3 length is 14 residues. Germline CDR1 MDHEN, CDR2 SYDVKM. V lost 5 bases and J 4 bases, leaving 12 bases between the germline ends. CDR3 sequence reads: CASSPPGRGNTIYF. Written as DNA, the CDR3 is TGTGCCAGCAGTCCCCCGGGACGGGGAAACACCATATATTTT.

The V gene is TRBV11-1, the J gene TRBJ2-7; TRBD1 agrees at 10 bases. The V gene end was trimmed by 4 bases and the J gene end by 12 bases; junction bases not matched to a gene: 9. CDR3 length: 13 amino acids. In germline, CDR1 is SGHAT, CDR2 FQDESV (reference sequence). The CDR3 DNA follows: TGTGCCAGCAGCTCGACAGGGGGCTCAACCGCGTACTTC. Amino acid sequence: CASSSTGGSTAYF. Looking up the rest from reference TRBV11-1 and TRBJ2-7 gives the full variable domain: EAEVAQSPRYKITEKSQAVAFWCDPISGHATLYWYRQILGQGPELLVQFQDESVVDDSQLPKDRFSAERLKGVDSTLKIQPAELGDSAMYLCASSSTGGSTAYFGPGTRLTVT.

The rearrangement links TRBV20-1 to TRBJ1-1; D is unclear. Trimming cost V 5 bases and J 4 bases, with 14 bases left between them. CDR1 DFQATT and CDR2 SNEGSKA come from the germline V gene (reference sequence). This CDR3 is built from 13 residues. The CDR3 loop is CSAGPGESTEAFF. CDR3 coding DNA: TGCAGTGCTGGGCCCGGGGAGAGCACTGAAGCTTTCTTT.

V usage is TRBV12-3 or TRBV12-4 and J usage is TRBJ1-2; D unresolved. The CDR3 covers 12 residues. Trimming took off 5 bases at V and 8 bases at J, with 12 bases between the two ends. CDR3 DNA sequence: TGTGCCAGCAGTCGAAATATGGAGGGCTACACCTTC. Amino acid sequence: CASSRNMEGYTF.

The count of this clonotype is one. The CDR3 sequence is CASSSAAGAQPQHF. The CDR3 DNA reads TGTGCCAGCAGCTCTGCAGCCGGGGCTCAGCCCCAGCATTTT. The V and J genes are TRBV7-2 and TRBJ1-5; the D gene is possibly TRBD1 (5 bases). V was cut by 4 bases and J by 6 bases, with 13 bases left in between. CDR1 SGHTA and CDR2 FQGNSA come from the germline V gene. CDR3 length: 14 residues.

The rearrangement links TRBV6-6 to TRBJ2-3; tentative D call: TRBD1 (5 bases). The germline V gene encodes CDR1 MNHNY and CDR2 SVGAGI (reference sequence). The CDR3 is 14 amino acids. V was trimmed by 4 bases and J by 3 bases, leaving 11 bases between them. CDR3 in DNA: TGTGCCAGCAGTTGGGTAGGGGCGACAGATACGCAGTATTTT. Translating gives CASSWVGATDTQYF.

The chain joins TRBV25-1 to TRBJ2-5; TRBD2 aligns across 11 bases. Looked up from germline, CDR1 is MGHDK and CDR2 is SYGVNS. Losses at the gene ends were 2 bases for V and 0 bases for J; bases not matched to a gene: 2. The CDR3 sequence is 16 residues long. This chain's CDR3 is CASSETSGGHQETQYF. The CDR3 nucleotides read TGTGCCAGCAGTGAAACTAGCGGGGGACACCAAGAGACCCAGTACTTC.

The rearrangement links TRBV6-1 to TRBJ1-5, with D unresolved. Germline CDR1 MNHNS, CDR2 SASEGT. V was trimmed by 0 bases and J by 7 bases, leaving 4 bases between them. There are 12 residues in the CDR3. The chain's CDR3 is CASSEARQPQHF. CDR3 nucleotide sequence: TGTGCCAGCAGTGAAGCTCGCCAGCCCCAGCATTTT.

The chain couples TRBV20-1 to TRBJ1-1, with D perhaps TRBD1 (6 bases). This CDR3 spans 13 amino acids. V lost 4 bases, J lost 1 base, and 10 bases lay in between. Germline V gives CDR1 DFQATT, CDR2 SNEGSKA (reference sequence). The CDR3, as DNA: TGCAGTGCTACGGGGGGCCCGAACACTGAAGCTTTCTTT. Amino acid sequence: CSATGGPNTEAFF.

The J gene is TRBJ2-2, the V gene TRBV5-1; D not certain. CDR1 is SGHRS, CDR2 YFSETQ, per germline. The length of the CDR3 is 16 residues. V lost 1 base and J 0 bases, leaving 10 bases between the germline ends. The CDR3 coding sequence is TGCGCCAGCAGCTTGTGGGCGGCAACGAACACCGGGGAGCTGTTTTTT. Its protein product is CASSLWAATNTGELFF.

V usage is TRBV5-6 and J usage is TRBJ2-5; 8 bases agree with TRBD1. Looked up from germline, CDR1 is SGHDT and CDR2 is YYEEEE. V shed 4 bases and J 3 bases; nucleotides not matched to a gene: 8. The CDR3 is 15 residues long. The CDR3 bases are TGTGCCAGCAGCCGCGACAGGGGTCGGGAAGAGACCCAGTACTTC. Amino acids: CASSRDRGREETQYF.

This chain joins TRBV14 and TRBJ2-1; 8 positions match TRBD2. Germline V gene data show CDR1 as SGHDN and CDR2 as FVKESK. The V gene end was trimmed by 0 bases and the J gene end by 9 bases; junction bases not matched to a gene: 10. The CDR3 sequence is 16 residues long. CDR3 nucleotide sequence: TGTGCCAGCAGCCAAGATCAGAGCGGGAGTGGTCCTGAGCAGTTCTTC. Protein product: CASSQDQSGSGPEQFF.

The J gene is TRBJ2-1, the V gene TRBV20-1, with unresolved D. Trimming shortened V by 0 bases and J by 0 bases, and 15 bases separated the two germline ends. The CDR3 totals 17 residues. The germline gives CDR1 DFQATT, CDR2 SNEGSKA (reference sequence). CDR3 sequence reads: CSARDLPRTYSYNEQFF. Here the CDR3 DNA reads TGCAGTGCTAGAGATTTACCCCGCACTTACTCCTACAATGAGCAGTTCTTC.

V gene TRBV6-9 combines with J gene TRBJ1-3; possibly TRBD1 for D (5 bases). Per the germline V gene, CDR1 is MNHGY and CDR2 is SVAAGI. CDR3 length equals 16 residues. Trimming shortened V by 5 bases and J by 2 bases, and 16 bases separated the two germline ends. The CDR3 sequence: CASSLGGSVTGNTIYF. CDR3 nucleotides: TGTGCCAGCAGTCTGGGGGGTTCAGTAACTGGAAACACCATATATTTT.

CDR3 protein: CASGGGYNEQFF. In nucleotides, the CDR3 is TGTGCCAGTGGTGGGGGTTATAATGAGCAGTTCTTC. J is TRBJ2-1 and V is TRBV3-1; D tentatively fits TRBD1 or TRBD2 (5 bases each). Trimming cost V 9 bases and J 7 bases, with 13 bases left between them. This CDR3 contains 12 residues. The V gene's germline CDR1 is LGHDT and CDR2 YNNKEL (reference sequence).

The chain carries TRBV3-1 and TRBJ2-6; D ambiguous. Germline V gene data show CDR1 as LGHDT and CDR2 as YNNKEL (reference sequence). The CDR3 is 16 residues long. V was clipped by 8 bases and J by 1 base, with 15 bases between them. CDR3 protein: CASSTHEVSGANVLTF. In DNA, the CDR3 is TGTGCCAGCTCCACCCACGAGGTTTCTGGGGCCAACGTCCTGACTTTC.